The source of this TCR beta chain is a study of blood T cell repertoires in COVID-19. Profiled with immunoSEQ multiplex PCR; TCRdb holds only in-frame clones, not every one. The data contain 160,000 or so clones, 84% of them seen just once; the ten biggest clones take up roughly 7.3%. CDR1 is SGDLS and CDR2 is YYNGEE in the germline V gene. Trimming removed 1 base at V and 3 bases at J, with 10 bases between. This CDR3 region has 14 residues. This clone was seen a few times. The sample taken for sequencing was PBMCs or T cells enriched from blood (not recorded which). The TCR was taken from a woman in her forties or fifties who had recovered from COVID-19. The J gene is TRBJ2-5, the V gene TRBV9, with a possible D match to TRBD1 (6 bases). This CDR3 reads CASSVQGREETQYF. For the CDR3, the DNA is TGTGCCAGCAGCGTACAGGGGCGCGAAGAGACCCAGTACTTC.